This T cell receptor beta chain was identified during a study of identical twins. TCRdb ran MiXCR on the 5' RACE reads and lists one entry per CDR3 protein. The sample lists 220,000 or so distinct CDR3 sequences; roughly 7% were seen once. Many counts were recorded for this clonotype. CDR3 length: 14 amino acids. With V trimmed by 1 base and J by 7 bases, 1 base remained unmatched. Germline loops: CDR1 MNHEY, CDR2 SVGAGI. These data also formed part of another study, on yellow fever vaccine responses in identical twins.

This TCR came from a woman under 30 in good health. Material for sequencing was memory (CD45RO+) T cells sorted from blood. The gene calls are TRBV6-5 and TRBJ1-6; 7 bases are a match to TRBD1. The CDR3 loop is CASSYWDRNSPLHF. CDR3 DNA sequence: TGTGCCAGCAGTTACTGGGACAGAAATTCACCCCTCCACTTT.